This T cell receptor beta chain was sequenced during a study of identical twins. The sample holds a few counts of this clonotype. The CDR3 loop spans 14 amino acids. Germline V gives CDR1 DFQATT, CDR2 SNEGSKA (reference sequence). V was shortened by 7 bases and J by 4 bases, with 14 bases between the two germline ends. MiXCR, run by TCRdb on the 5' RACE reads, gives a single entry per CDR3 protein. There are approximately 600,000 distinct CDR3 sequences in the sample; roughly 7.2% occur only once, and around 1.6% lies in the top ten. In addition, the sample was reused for a study of yellow fever vaccine responses in identical twins.

Sequenced material: PBMCs. This TCR derives from a woman aged 18-29 years in good health. This chain joins TRBV20-1 and TRBJ1-6; possibly TRBD1 for D (5 bases). The CDR3 bases are TGCAGTGTCCCGGGGGGGGAGTATAATTCACCCCTCCACTTT. Protein: CSVPGGEYNSPLHF.